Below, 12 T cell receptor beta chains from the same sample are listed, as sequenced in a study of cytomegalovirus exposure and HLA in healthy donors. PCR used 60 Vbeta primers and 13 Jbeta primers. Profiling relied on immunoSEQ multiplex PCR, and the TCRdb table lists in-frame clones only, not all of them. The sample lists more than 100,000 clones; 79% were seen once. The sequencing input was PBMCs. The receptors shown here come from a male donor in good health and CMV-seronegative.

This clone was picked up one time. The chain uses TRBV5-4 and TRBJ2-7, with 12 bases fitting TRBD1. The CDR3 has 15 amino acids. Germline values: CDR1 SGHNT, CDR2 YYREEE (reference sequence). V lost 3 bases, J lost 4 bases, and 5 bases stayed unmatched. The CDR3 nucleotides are TGTGCCAGCAGCTGGGGGGGACAGGGGGCTTACGAGCAGTACTTC. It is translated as CASSWGGQGAYEQYF.

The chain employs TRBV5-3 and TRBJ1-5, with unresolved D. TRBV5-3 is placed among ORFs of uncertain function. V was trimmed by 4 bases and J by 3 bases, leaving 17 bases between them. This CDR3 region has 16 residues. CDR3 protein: CARSEYSMLDNQPQHF. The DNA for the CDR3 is TGTGCCAGAAGCGAGTATTCAATGTTAGACAATCAGCCCCAGCATTTT.

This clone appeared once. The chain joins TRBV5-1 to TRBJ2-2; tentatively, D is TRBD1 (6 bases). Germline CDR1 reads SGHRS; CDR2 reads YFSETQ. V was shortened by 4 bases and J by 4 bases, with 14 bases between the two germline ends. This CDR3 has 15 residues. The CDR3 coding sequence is TGCGCCAGCAGCACCGGGACAAGAGGCACCGGGGAGCTGTTTTTT. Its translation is CASSTGTRGTGELFF.

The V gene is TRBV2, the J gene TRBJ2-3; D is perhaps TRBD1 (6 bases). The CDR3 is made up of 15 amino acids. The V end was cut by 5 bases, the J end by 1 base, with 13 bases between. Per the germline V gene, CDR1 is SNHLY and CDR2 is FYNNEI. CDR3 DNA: TGTGCCAGCAGTCCGCTAGCAGGGGGCACAGATACGCAGTATTTT. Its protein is CASSPLAGGTDTQYF.

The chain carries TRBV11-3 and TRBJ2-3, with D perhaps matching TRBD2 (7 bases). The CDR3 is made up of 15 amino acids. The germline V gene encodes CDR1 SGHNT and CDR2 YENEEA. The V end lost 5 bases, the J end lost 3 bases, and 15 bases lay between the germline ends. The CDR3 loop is CASSEGGGGTDTQYF. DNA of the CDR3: TGTGCCAGCAGCGAGGGGGGCGGGGGAACAGATACGCAGTATTTT.

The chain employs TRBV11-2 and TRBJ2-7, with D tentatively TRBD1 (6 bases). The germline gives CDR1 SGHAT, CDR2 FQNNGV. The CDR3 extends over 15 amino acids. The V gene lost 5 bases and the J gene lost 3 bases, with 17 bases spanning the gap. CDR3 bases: TGTGCCAGCAGCCCCAACCGGGACACCATCTACGAGCAGTACTTC. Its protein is CASSPNRDTIYEQYF.

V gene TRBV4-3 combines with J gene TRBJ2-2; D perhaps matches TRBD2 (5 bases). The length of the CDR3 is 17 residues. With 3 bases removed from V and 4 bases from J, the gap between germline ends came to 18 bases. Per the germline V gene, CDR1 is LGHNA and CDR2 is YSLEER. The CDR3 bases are TGCGCCAGCAGCCACAAGATCGGAGGAGGAACCACCGGGGAGCTGTTTTTT. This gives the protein CASSHKIGGGTTGELFF.

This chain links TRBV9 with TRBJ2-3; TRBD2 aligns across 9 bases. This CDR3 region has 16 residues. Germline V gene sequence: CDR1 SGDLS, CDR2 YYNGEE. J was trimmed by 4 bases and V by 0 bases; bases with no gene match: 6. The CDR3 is CASSVGSGGTPDTQYF. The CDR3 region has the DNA TGTGCCAGCAGCGTAGGAAGCGGGGGGACCCCAGATACGCAGTATTTT.

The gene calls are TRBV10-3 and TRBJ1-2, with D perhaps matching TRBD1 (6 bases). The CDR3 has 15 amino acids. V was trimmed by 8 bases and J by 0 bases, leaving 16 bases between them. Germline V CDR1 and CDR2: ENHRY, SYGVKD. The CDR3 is CAIHGQPLANYGYTF. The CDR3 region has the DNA TGTGCCATCCACGGACAGCCCTTAGCTAACTATGGCTACACCTTC.

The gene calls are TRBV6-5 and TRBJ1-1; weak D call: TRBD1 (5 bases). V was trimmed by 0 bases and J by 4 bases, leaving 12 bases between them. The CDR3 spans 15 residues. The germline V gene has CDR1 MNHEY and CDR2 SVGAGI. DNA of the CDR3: TGTGCCAGCAGTTACTCAATTTCTGGGGCCACTGAAGCTTTCTTT. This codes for CASSYSISGATEAFF.

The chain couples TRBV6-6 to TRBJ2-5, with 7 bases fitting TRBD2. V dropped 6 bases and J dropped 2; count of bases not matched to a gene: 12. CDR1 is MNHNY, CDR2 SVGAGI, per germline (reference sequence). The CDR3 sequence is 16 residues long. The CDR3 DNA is TGTGCCAGCAGACGGAAACTAGCGAACGTACAAGAGACCCAGTACTTC. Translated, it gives CASRRKLANVQETQYF.

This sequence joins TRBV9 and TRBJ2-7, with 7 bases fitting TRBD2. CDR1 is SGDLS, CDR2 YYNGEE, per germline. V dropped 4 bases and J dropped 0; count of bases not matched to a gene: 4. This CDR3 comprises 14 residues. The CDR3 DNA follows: TGTGCCAGCAGCCCGCGGACTAGCTCCTACGAGCAGTACTTC. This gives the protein CASSPRTSSYEQYF.